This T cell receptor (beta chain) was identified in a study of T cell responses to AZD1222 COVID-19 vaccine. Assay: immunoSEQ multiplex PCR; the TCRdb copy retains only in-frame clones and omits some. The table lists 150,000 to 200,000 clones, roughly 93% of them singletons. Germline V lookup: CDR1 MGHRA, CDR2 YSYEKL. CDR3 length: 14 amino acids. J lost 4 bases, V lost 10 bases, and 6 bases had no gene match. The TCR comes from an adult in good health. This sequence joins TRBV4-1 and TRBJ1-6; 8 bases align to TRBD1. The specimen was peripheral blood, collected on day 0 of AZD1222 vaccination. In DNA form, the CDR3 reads TGCGCCAAAGCGGGACAGGTGTATAATTCACCCCTCCACTTT. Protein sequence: CAKAGQVYNSPLHF.